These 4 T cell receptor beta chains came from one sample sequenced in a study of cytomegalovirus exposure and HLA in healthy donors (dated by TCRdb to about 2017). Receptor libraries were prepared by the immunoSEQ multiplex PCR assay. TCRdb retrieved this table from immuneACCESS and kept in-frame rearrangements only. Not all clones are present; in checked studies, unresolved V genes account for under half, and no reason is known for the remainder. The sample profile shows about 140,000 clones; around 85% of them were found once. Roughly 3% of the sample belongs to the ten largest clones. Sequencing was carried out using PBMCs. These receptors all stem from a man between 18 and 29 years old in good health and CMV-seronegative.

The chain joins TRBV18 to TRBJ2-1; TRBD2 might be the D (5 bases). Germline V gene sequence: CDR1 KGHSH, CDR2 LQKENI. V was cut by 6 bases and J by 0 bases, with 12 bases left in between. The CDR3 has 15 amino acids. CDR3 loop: CASSLSGPSYNEQFF. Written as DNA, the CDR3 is TGTGCCAGCTCCCTGAGCGGACCCTCCTACAATGAGCAGTTCTTC.

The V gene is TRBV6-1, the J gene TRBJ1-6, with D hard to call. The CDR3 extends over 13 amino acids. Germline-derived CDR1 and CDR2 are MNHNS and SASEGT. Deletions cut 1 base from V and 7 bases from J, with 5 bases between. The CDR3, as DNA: TGTGCCAGCAGTGAAGGACTAAATTCACCCCTCCACTTT. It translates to CASSEGLNSPLHF.

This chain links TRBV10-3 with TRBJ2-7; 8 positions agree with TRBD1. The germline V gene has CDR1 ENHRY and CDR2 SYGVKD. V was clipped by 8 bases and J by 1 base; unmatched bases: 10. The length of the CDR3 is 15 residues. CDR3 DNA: TGTGCCATCGGAGAAAGACAGGGGAGATCCTACGAGCAGTACTTC. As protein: CAIGERQGRSYEQYF.

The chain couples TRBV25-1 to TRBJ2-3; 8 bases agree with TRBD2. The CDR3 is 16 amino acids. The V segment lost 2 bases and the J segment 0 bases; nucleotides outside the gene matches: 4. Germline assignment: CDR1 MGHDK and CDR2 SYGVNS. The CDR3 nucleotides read TGTGCCAGCAGTGAAAATAGCGGGAAAAGCACAGATACGCAGTATTTT. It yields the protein CASSENSGKSTDTQYF.